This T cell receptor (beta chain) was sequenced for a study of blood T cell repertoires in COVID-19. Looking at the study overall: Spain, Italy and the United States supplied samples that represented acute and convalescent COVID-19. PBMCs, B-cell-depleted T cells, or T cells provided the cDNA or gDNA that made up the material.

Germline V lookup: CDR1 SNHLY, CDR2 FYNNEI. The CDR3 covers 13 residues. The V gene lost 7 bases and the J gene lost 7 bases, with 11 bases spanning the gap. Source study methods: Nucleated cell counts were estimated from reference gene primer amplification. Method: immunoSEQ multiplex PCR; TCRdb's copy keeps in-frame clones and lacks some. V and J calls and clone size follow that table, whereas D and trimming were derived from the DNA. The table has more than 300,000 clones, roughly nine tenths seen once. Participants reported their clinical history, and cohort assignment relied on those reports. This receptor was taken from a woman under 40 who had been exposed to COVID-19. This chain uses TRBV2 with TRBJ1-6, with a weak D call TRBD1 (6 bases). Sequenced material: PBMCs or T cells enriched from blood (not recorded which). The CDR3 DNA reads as TGTGCCAGCATCCCGGACAGAAATTCACCCCTCCACTTT. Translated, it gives CASIPDRNSPLHF. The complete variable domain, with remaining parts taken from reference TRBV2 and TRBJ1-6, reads EPEVTQTPSHQVTQMGQEVILRCVPISNHLYFYWYRQILGQKVEFLVSFYNNEISEKSEIFDDQFSVERPDGSNFTLKIRSTKLEDSAMYFCASIPDRNSPLHFGNGTRLTVT.